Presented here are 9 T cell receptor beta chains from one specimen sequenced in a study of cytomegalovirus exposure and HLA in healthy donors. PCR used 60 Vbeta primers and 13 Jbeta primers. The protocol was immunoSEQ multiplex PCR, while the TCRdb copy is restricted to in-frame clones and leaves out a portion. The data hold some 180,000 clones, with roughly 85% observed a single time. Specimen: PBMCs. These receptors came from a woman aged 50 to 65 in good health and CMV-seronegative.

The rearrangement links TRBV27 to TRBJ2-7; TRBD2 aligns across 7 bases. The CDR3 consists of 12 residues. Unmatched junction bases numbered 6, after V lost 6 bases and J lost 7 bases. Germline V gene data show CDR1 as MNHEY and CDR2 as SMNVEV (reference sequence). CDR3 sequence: CASRNWGGEQYF. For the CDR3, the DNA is TGTGCCAGCAGAAATTGGGGGGGGGAGCAGTACTTC.

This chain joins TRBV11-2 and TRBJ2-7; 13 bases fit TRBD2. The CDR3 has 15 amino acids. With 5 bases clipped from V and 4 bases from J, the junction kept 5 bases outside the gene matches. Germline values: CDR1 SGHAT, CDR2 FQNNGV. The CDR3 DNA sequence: TGTGCCAGCAGCGCCGGGACTAGCGGGGCTTACGAGCAGTACTTC. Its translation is CASSAGTSGAYEQYF.

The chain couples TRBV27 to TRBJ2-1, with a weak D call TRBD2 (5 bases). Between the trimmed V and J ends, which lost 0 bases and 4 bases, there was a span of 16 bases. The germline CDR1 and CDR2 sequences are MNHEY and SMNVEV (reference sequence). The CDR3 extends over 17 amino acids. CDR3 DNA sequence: TGTGCCAGCAGTTTATCTCAACGGCAGACGGGATACAATGAGCAGTTCTTC. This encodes CASSLSQRQTGYNEQFF.

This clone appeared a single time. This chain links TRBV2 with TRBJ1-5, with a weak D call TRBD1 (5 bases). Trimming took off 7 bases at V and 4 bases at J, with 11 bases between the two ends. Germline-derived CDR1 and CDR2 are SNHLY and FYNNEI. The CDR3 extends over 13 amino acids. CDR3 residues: CASTREGNQPQHF. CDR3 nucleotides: TGTGCCAGCACTCGGGAGGGGAATCAGCCCCAGCATTTT.

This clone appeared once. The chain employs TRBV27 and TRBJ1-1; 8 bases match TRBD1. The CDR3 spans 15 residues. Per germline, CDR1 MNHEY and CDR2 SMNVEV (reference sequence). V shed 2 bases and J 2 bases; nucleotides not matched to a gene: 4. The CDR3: CASSLQGALNTEAFF. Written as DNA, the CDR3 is TGTGCCAGCAGTTTACAGGGGGCCCTTAACACTGAAGCTTTCTTT.

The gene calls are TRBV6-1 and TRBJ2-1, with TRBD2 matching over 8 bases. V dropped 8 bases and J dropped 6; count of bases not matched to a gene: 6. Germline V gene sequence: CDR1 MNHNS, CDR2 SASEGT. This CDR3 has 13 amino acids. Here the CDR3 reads CASGPSGPNEQFF. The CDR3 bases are TGTGCCAGCGGGCCTAGCGGGCCCAATGAGCAGTTCTTC.

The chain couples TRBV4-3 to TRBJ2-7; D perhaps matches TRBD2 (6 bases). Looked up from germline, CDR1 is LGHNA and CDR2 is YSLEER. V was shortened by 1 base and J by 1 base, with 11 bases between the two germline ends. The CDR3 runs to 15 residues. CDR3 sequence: CASSQVGGPSYEQYF. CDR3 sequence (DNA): TGCGCCAGCAGCCAAGTCGGAGGGCCATCCTACGAGCAGTACTTC.

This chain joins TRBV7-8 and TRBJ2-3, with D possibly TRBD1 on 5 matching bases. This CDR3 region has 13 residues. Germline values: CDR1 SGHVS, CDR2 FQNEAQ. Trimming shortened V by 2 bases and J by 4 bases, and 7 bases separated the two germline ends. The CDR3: CASSLSRADTQYF. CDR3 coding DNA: TGTGCCAGCAGCTTATCCAGGGCAGATACGCAGTATTTT.

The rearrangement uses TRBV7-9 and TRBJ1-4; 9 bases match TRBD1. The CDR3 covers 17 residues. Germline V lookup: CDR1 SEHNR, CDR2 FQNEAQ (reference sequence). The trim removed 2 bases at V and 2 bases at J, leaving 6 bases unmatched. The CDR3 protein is CASSLPYRGQTNEKLFF. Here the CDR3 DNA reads TGTGCCAGCAGCTTACCATACAGGGGGCAGACTAATGAAAAACTGTTTTTT.